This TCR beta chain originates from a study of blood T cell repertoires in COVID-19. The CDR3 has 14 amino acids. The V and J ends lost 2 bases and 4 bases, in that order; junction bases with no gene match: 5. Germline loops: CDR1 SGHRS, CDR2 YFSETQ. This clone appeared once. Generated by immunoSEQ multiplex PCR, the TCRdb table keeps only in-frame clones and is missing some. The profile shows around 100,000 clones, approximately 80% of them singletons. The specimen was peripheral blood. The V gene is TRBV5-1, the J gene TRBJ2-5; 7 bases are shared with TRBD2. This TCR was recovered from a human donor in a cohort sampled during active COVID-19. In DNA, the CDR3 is TGCGCCAGCAGCTTTGGGACTACCCCAGAGACCCAGTACTTC. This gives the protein CASSFGTTPETQYF.